The next 29 T cell receptor beta chains were all read from a single sample in a study of blood T cell repertoires in COVID-19. Clones were sequenced by immunoSEQ multiplex PCR, and TCRdb holds only the in-frame ones, with some missing. The sample has under 200,000 clones, roughly 87% seen once. The specimen sequenced was peripheral blood. These receptors were collected from a woman in her thirties or forties with acute or convalescent COVID-19.

The rearrangement uses TRBV5-4 and TRBJ1-3; the D gene is possibly TRBD1 (5 bases). CDR3 length: 16 amino acids. Germline V CDR1 and CDR2: SGHNT, YYREEE (reference sequence). The ends were cut back, 0 bases at V and 2 bases at J, with 12 bases in the middle. This chain's CDR3 is CASSLGGAVAGNTIYF. The CDR3 nucleotides read TGTGCCAGCAGCTTGGGCGGGGCAGTAGCTGGAAACACCATATATTTT.

The chain recombines TRBV27 with TRBJ1-3, with a possible D match to TRBD1 (6 bases). Germline V CDR1 and CDR2: MNHEY, SMNVEV (reference sequence). The V end lost 6 bases, the J end lost 4 bases, and 13 bases lay between the germline ends. The CDR3 extends over 14 amino acids. The CDR3 DNA reads TGTGCCAGCAGGACACAGGGAGGGGGAAACACCATATATTTT. Amino acids: CASRTQGGGNTIYF.

This clone was counted between two and nine times. V is TRBV11-1 and J is TRBJ1-1; D is possibly TRBD1 (6 bases). From germline, CDR1 is SGHAT and CDR2 FQDESV (reference sequence). Trimming stripped 4 bases from V and 4 bases from J, with 13 bases between. The CDR3 extends over 14 amino acids. The DNA of the CDR3 is TGTGCCAGCAGCTCACAGGGTATCACCACTGAAGCTTTCTTT. Amino acid sequence: CASSSQGITTEAFF.

J is TRBJ2-2 and V is TRBV7-9; 15 nucleotides match TRBD2. Losses at the gene ends were 5 bases for V and 2 bases for J; bases not matched to a gene: 3. Germline CDR1 is SEHNR and CDR2 is FQNEAQ (reference sequence). CDR3 length: 17 residues. Written as DNA, the CDR3 is TGTGCCAGCAGCCAGGGACTAGCGGGAGGAAACACCGGGGAGCTGTTTTTT. Its protein is CASSQGLAGGNTGELFF. The whole variable domain, remainder taken from reference TRBV7-9 and TRBJ2-2, is DTGVSQNPRHKITKRGQNVTFRCDPISEHNRLYWYRQTLGQGPEFLTYFQNEAQLEKSRLLSDRFSAERPKGSFSTLEIQRTEQGDSAMYLCASSQGLAGGNTGELFFGEGSRLTVL.

V and J are TRBV5-1 and TRBJ2-7, with 7 nucleotides matching TRBD2. The CDR3 extends over 12 amino acids. Germline V CDR1 and CDR2: SGHRS, YFSETQ. V lost 0 bases to trimming and J lost 6 bases; unmatched junction nucleotides: 0. For the CDR3, the DNA is TGCGCCAGCAGCTTGGCGGGAGGCGAGCAGTACTTC. Its protein is CASSLAGGEQYF. The full variable domain, in which reference TRBV5-1 and TRBJ2-7 provide the parts outside the CDR3, is KAGVTQTPRYLIKTRGQQVTLSCSPISGHRSVSWYQQTPGQGLQFLFEYFSETQRNKGNFPGRFSGRQFSNSRSEMNVSTLELGDSALYLCASSLAGGEQYFGPGTRLTVT.

The V gene is TRBV28, the J gene TRBJ2-7, with D unresolved. V lost 3 bases, J lost 2 bases, and 5 bases lay in between. Germline V gene data show CDR1 as MDHEN and CDR2 as SYDVKM. The CDR3 extends over 12 amino acids. In DNA form, the CDR3 reads TGTGCCAGCAGTTTCTATGCCTACGAGCAGTACTTC. Its protein product is CASSFYAYEQYF.

The genes are TRBV6-5 and TRBJ1-5; the D is unclear. Looked up from germline, CDR1 is MNHEY and CDR2 is SVGAGI. The CDR3 consists of 16 residues. The ends were cut back, 0 bases at V and 0 bases at J, with 9 bases in the middle. The CDR3 sequence is CASSYSTPNSNQPQHF. DNA for the CDR3: TGTGCCAGCAGTTACTCGACACCAAATAGCAATCAGCCCCAGCATTTT.

The J gene is TRBJ1-5, the V gene TRBV18; D is ambiguous. In germline, CDR1 is KGHSH, CDR2 LQKENI. With 0 bases removed from V and 0 bases from J, the gap between germline ends came to 9 bases. This CDR3 has 16 amino acids. The CDR3 nucleotides read TGTGCCAGCTCACCACCGTCGTTCTATAGCAATCAGCCCCAGCATTTT. It yields the protein CASSPPSFYSNQPQHF.

The chain uses TRBV3-1 (or the pseudogene TRBV3-2) and TRBJ1-5, with D possibly being TRBD1 (5 bases). V was trimmed by 0 bases and J by 7 bases, leaving 10 bases between them. This CDR3 has 14 amino acids. Germline V gene lookup returns CDR1 LGHDT and CDR2 YNNKEL (reference sequence). CDR3: CASSQDVRGQPQHF. CDR3 nucleotides: TGTGCCAGCAGCCAAGATGTACGGGGGCAGCCCCAGCATTTT.

This CDR3 is CASSQDWQGIDEQYF. CDR3 nucleotide sequence: TGTGCCAGCAGCCAAGATTGGCAGGGAATTGACGAGCAGTACTTC. This chain links TRBV4-2 with TRBJ2-7, with D maybe TRBD1 (5 bases). V lost 0 bases and J lost 5, with 14 bases in between. CDR1 LGHNA and CDR2 YNFKEQ come from the germline V gene. The CDR3 totals 15 residues.

V gene TRBV6-6 combines with J gene TRBJ2-7; TRBD2 agrees at 12 bases. CDR1 is MNHNY and CDR2 is SVGAGI in the germline V gene (reference sequence). The CDR3 is 13 residues long. Germline trimming cut 6 bases from V and 3 bases from J; bases unmatched to any gene: 0. This CDR3 is CASRLAGGYEQYF. CDR3 bases: TGTGCCAGCAGACTAGCGGGAGGCTACGAGCAGTACTTC.

The genes are TRBV4-2 and TRBJ2-5; TRBD2 matches 9 bases. Germline V gene lookup returns CDR1 LGHNA and CDR2 YNFKEQ. This CDR3 region has 17 residues. Losses at the gene ends were 0 bases for V and 1 base for J; bases not matched to a gene: 6. The CDR3 sequence is CASSQDGSGGLQETQYF. The CDR3 DNA reads as TGTGCCAGCAGCCAAGATGGAAGCGGGGGGCTCCAAGAGACCCAGTACTTC.

The V and J genes are TRBV12-3 or TRBV12-4 and TRBJ2-7; D is unresolved. V was pared by 5 bases and J by 5 bases, with 13 bases between. The CDR3 runs to 13 residues. CDR3 DNA: TGTGCCAGCAGTACGGCCGAAGAGGACGAGCAGTACTTC. Protein: CASSTAEEDEQYF.

The chain carries TRBV5-4 and TRBJ2-1, with a weak D call TRBD2 (6 bases). CDR3 size: 15 residues. The germline CDR1 and CDR2 sequences are SGHNT and YYREEE (reference sequence). Trimming stripped 4 bases from V and 6 bases from J, with 17 bases between. Here the CDR3 DNA reads TGTGCCAGCAGCCGATCGACGGGACTCCTCAATGAGCAGTTCTTC. It specifies CASSRSTGLLNEQFF.

This chain uses TRBV6-5 with TRBJ2-1; maybe TRBD1 (6 bases). The germline V gene has CDR1 MNHEY and CDR2 SVGAGI. This CDR3 is 13 amino acids long. V lost 8 bases, J lost 12 bases, and 20 bases lay in between. CDR3 DNA: TGTGCCAGCGCACACCTGCACAGGGATTGGCAGTTCTTC. Translating gives CASAHLHRDWQFF.

The chain uses TRBV30 and TRBJ2-1; D remains ambiguous. The germline CDR1 and CDR2 sequences are GTSNPN and SVGIG (reference sequence). The CDR3 is 9 amino acids. V lost 7 bases and J lost 5, with 3 bases in between. The CDR3 here is CASNNEQFF. The CDR3 nucleotides read TGTGCCTCTAACAATGAGCAGTTCTTC.

This chain connects TRBV7-9 to TRBJ1-2; D is undetermined. The CDR3 loop spans 14 amino acids. V was shortened by 1 base and J by 7 bases, with 13 bases between the two germline ends. Per the germline V gene, CDR1 is SEHNR and CDR2 is FQNEAQ (reference sequence). The CDR3 protein is CASSLVNSGGGYTF. CDR3 in DNA: TGTGCCAGCAGCTTAGTCAACTCGGGAGGTGGCTACACCTTC.

The chain links TRBV28 to TRBJ1-1, with 7 bases identical to TRBD1. In germline, CDR1 is MDHEN, CDR2 SYDVKM. V was pared by 4 bases and J by 7 bases, with 9 bases of the junction left unmatched. The CDR3 runs to 14 residues. The CDR3, as DNA: TGTGCCAGCAGTTCGCAGGACAGGTATAATGAAGCTTTCTTT. Its protein is CASSSQDRYNEAFF.

The J gene is TRBJ1-2, the V gene TRBV18; D is undetermined. CDR3 length equals 13 residues. Germline CDR1 and CDR2: KGHSH and LQKENI. V was pared by 2 bases and J by 12 bases, with 16 bases between. CDR3 DNA: TGTGCCAGCTCACCATCGGGAAGAGAAGTTGACACCTTC. Amino acids: CASSPSGREVDTF.

The J gene is TRBJ1-5, the V gene TRBV7-2; 9 nucleotides agree with TRBD1. CDR3 length: 13 residues. J lost 6 bases, V lost 7 bases, and 4 bases had no gene match. The V gene's germline CDR1 is SGHTA and CDR2 FQGNSA. The DNA of the CDR3 is TGTGCCAGCAATACAGGGGGCCTTCAGCCCCAGCATTTT. Protein sequence: CASNTGGLQPQHF.

The chain joins TRBV18 to TRBJ2-1, with 7 bases identical to TRBD2. The length of the CDR3 is 17 residues. The trim removed 3 bases at V and 4 bases at J, leaving 12 bases unmatched. Germline lookup yields CDR1 KGHSH and CDR2 LQKENI. The CDR3 nucleotides are TGTGCCAGCTCACCTCCGTCTCCAGGCGGGAGATACAATGAGCAGTTCTTC. It is translated as CASSPPSPGGRYNEQFF.

This clone appeared a few times. The chain uses TRBV28 and TRBJ1-3; TRBD1 aligns across 7 bases. V shed 6 bases, J shed 1 base, and the junction held 3 bases outside the gene matches. Germline lookup yields CDR1 MDHEN and CDR2 SYDVKM. The CDR3 is made up of 14 amino acids. CDR3 sequence (DNA): TGTGCCAGCAGGAACAGGGGATCTGGAAACACCATATATTTT. Translated, it gives CASRNRGSGNTIYF.

The chain combines TRBV6-4 with TRBJ2-5; 11 bases match TRBD2. Per germline, CDR1 MRHNA and CDR2 SNTAGT. The CDR3 consists of 15 residues. With V trimmed by 5 bases and J by 1 base, 3 bases remained unmatched. As DNA, the CDR3 is TGTGCCAGCAGTTTGACTAGCGGGGCCCAAGAGACCCAGTACTTC. Protein sequence: CASSLTSGAQETQYF.

This clone has only one observation. The CDR3 region is CASSSGTPETQYF. As DNA, the CDR3 is TGTGCCAGCAGCTCCGGGACTCCGGAGACCCAGTACTTC. This chain uses TRBV5-4 with TRBJ2-5; D is perhaps TRBD2 (6 bases). Trimming cost V 3 bases and J 5 bases, with 11 bases left between them. The germline gives CDR1 SGHNT, CDR2 YYREEE (reference sequence). CDR3 size: 13 residues.

This sequence joins TRBV5-1 and TRBJ2-3; 10 bases fit TRBD2. This CDR3 is 15 amino acids long. The germline V gene has CDR1 SGHRS and CDR2 YFSETQ. Trimming at V came to 7 bases and at J to 4 bases, leaving 9 bases not matched to a gene. The CDR3 nucleotides are TGCGCCAGCGGCGAGCGGGGGGGCAGGGCAGATACGCAGTATTTT. Translating gives CASGERGGRADTQYF.

This clone was counted once. J is TRBJ1-2 and V is TRBV10-3; D unresolved. CDR3 length equals 14 residues. Germline V gives CDR1 ENHRY, CDR2 SYGVKD. Trimming removed 0 bases from V and 8 bases from J, with 13 bases in between. The CDR3 region has the DNA TGTGCCATCAGTGAGTCACGGGGAACGGGCGGCTACACCTTC. Protein sequence: CAISESRGTGGYTF.

The chain uses TRBV10-3 and TRBJ2-3, with TRBD1 identical over 8 bases. This CDR3 is built from 14 residues. The V gene's germline CDR1 is ENHRY and CDR2 SYGVKD. The V and J ends lost 2 bases and 10 bases, in that order; junction bases with no gene match: 8. In DNA, the CDR3 is TGTGCCATCAGTGAGGGACAGGGTGATTTAGCGCAGTATTTT. Amino acid sequence: CAISEGQGDLAQYF.

The gene calls are TRBV27 and TRBJ1-6, with TRBD1 as a possible D gene (6 bases). This CDR3 has 15 amino acids. Between the trimmed V and J ends, which lost 5 bases and 6 bases, there was a span of 14 bases. The V gene's germline CDR1 is MNHEY and CDR2 SMNVEV (reference sequence). In DNA, the CDR3 is TGTGCCAGCAGTGGACACACAGGGCCTAATTCACCCCTCCACTTT. It codes for CASSGHTGPNSPLHF.

This clone was seen only a few times. The rearrangement uses TRBV10-3 and TRBJ1-2, with 11 bases that match TRBD1. Trimming removed 4 bases from V and 7 bases from J; junction bases left unmatched: 8. The CDR3 is made up of 15 amino acids. Germline lookup yields CDR1 ENHRY and CDR2 SYGVKD. This CDR3 reads CAISGGTGGGGGYTF. The DNA for the CDR3 is TGTGCCATCAGTGGGGGGACAGGGGGAGGTGGTGGCTACACCTTC.